The 31 T cell receptor beta chains below come from one sample, sequenced in a study of T cells in Graves' hyperthyroidism and ophthalmopathy. There were TCR beta CDR3 regions amplified from RNA transcripts. TCR CDR3 underwent first-round RT-PCR with the HTBI primer set. MiXCR, applied by TCRdb to the multiplex PCR reads, yields one record per CDR3 protein. The sample shows some 98,000 distinct CDR3 sequences, approximately 40% of them seen only once. Sequenced: peripheral blood or thyroid tissue (not recorded which). These receptors were taken from a woman aged 25 to 39 with Graves' hyperthyroidism.

The rearrangement joins TRBV28 to TRBJ2-7; a possible D gene is TRBD2 (6 bases). Germline-derived CDR1 and CDR2 are MDHEN and SYDVKM. The CDR3 extends over 16 amino acids. V was shortened by 3 bases and J by 3 bases, with 18 bases between the two germline ends. CDR3 sequence reads: CASSLGGKGWIYEQYF. CDR3 DNA: TGTGCCAGCAGTTTGGGGGGTAAGGGTTGGATCTACGAGCAGTACTTC.

The rearrangement joins TRBV7-9 to TRBJ2-5; 9 bases match TRBD2. The germline CDR1 and CDR2 sequences are SEHNR and FQNEAQ (reference sequence). V lost 3 bases to trimming and J lost 8 bases; unmatched junction nucleotides: 13. CDR3 size: 16 residues. As DNA, the CDR3 is TGTGCCAGCAGCTTCGCGGGGCCTAGCGGGATCGGTACCCAGTACTTC. This sequence encodes CASSFAGPSGIGTQYF.

The genes are TRBV7-2 and TRBJ2-7, with 7 positions matching TRBD1. This CDR3 region has 15 residues. V shed 0 bases, J shed 0 bases, and the junction held 2 bases outside the gene matches. Germline V gene lookup returns CDR1 SGHTA and CDR2 FQGNSA. DNA of the CDR3: TGTGCCAGCAGCTTAGCGACAGGGAGCTCCTACGAGCAGTACTTC. This gives the protein CASSLATGSSYEQYF.

This rearrangement joins TRBV7-2 to TRBJ2-5, with 9 bases identical to TRBD1. The CDR3 runs to 15 residues. The V segment lost 3 bases and the J segment 5 bases; nucleotides outside the gene matches: 7. Germline V CDR1 and CDR2: SGHTA, FQGNSA. CDR3 amino acids: CASSFGQGNMETQYF. CDR3 DNA: TGTGCCAGCAGCTTTGGACAGGGGAATATGGAGACCCAGTACTTC.

In its sample, this clonotype was seen many times. V usage is TRBV5-8 and J usage is TRBJ1-6; 11 positions agree with TRBD1. V trimming: 5 bases; J trimming: 10 bases; junction bases outside the gene matches: 2. Looked up from germline, CDR1 is SGHTS and CDR2 is YDEGEE. The CDR3 consists of 13 residues. For the CDR3, the DNA is TGTGCCAGCAGGGGACAGGGGGACTCACCCCTCCACTTT. This translates into CASRGQGDSPLHF.

The genes are TRBV7-8 and TRBJ2-5, with 13 bases aligning to TRBD2. The length of the CDR3 is 19 residues. Germline V gene sequence: CDR1 SGHVS, CDR2 FQNEAQ. V gave up 5 bases and J gave up 4 bases; unmatched junction bases: 16. Here the CDR3 reads CASSVSRTSGRAALETQYF. The CDR3 region has the DNA TGTGCCAGCAGCGTCTCACGAACTAGCGGGAGGGCTGCCCTAGAGACCCAGTACTTC. Drawing the rest from reference TRBV7-8 and TRBJ2-5, the complete variable domain is GAGVSQSPRYKVAKRGQDVALRCDPISGHVSLFWYQQALGQGPEFLTYFQNEAQLDKSGLPSDRFFAERPEGSVSTLKIQRTQQEDSAVYLCASSVSRTSGRAALETQYFGPGTRLLVL.

The genes are TRBV5-4 and TRBJ2-3; 8 bases agree with TRBD2. CDR1 SGHNT and CDR2 YYREEE come from the germline V gene (reference sequence). The V and J ends lost 5 bases and 2 bases, in that order; junction bases with no gene match: 10. The CDR3 contains 16 residues. The CDR3 nucleotides read TGTGCCAGCAGTCTAACCCCACTAGCGGCCACAGATACGCAGTATTTT. Amino acids: CASSLTPLAATDTQYF. The complete variable domain, with remaining parts taken from reference TRBV5-4 and TRBJ2-3, reads ETGVTQSPTHLIKTRGQQVTLRCSSQSGHNTVSWYQQALGQGPQFIFQYYREEENGRGNFPPRFSGLQFPNYSSELNVNALELDDSALYLCASSLTPLAATDTQYFGPGTRLTVL.

With respect to this clonotype: The conserved final phenylalanine or tryptophan is absent from the CDR3, which likely points to a read error. The chain couples TRBV2 to TRBJ2-5; 7 bases are a match to TRBD2. The V gene's germline CDR1 is SNHLY and CDR2 FYNNEI. The CDR3 length is 17 residues. CDR3 DNA sequence: TGTGCCAGAAGTGGGGGTGCGGGAGAGGGCCGAAGGGAGACCCAGTACCTC. It specifies CARSGGAGEGRRETQYL.

The V and J genes are TRBV7-3 and TRBJ2-5; 7 bases align to TRBD2. Germline V gene data show CDR1 as SGHTA and CDR2 as FQGTGA. J was trimmed by 5 bases and V by 5 bases; bases with no gene match: 8. The CDR3 loop spans 14 amino acids. CDR3 region: CASSPRGGRETQYF. CDR3 in DNA: TGTGCCAGCAGCCCCCGCGGGGGACGGGAGACCCAGTACTTC.

The table lists this clonotype with a few counts. The CDR3 ends on some other residue instead of the conserved phenylalanine or tryptophan, so this is likely a read error. Because the CDR3's place on the DNA is in doubt, the DNA is left out and the CDR3 is given as listed by TCRdb. The chain links TRBV5-1 to TRBJ2-6; the D segment call TRBD2 is taken from the table without a DNA check. Germline V gene sequence: CDR1 SGHRS, CDR2 YFSETQ. The CDR3 is made up of 10 amino acids, end residues included. CDR3 amino acids: CASSWTSGLS.

This clonotype was seen at least ten times. V usage is TRBV5-6 and J usage is TRBJ2-7, with D possibly TRBD2 on 6 matching bases. Germline V lookup: CDR1 SGHDT, CDR2 YYEEEE. This CDR3 is built from 16 residues. V was cut by 1 base and J by 4 bases, with 18 bases left in between. CDR3 in amino acids: CASSLWGGDGRYEQYF. CDR3 coding DNA: TGTGCCAGCAGCTTGTGGGGCGGGGACGGGAGATACGAGCAGTACTTC.

The CDR3 reads CASSPQAESTDTQYF. CDR3 nucleotides: TGTGCCAGCTCACCACAGGCGGAAAGCACAGATACGCAGTATTTT. The chain is built from TRBV18 and TRBJ2-3, with no clear D. The CDR3 contains 15 residues. Germline V gene lookup returns CDR1 KGHSH and CDR2 LQKENI. Trimming left V 1 base short and J 0 bases short, with 8 bases between.

This clonotype was observed once. The missing conserved phenylalanine or tryptophan at the end of this CDR3 makes a read error likely. J is TRBJ1-1 and V is TRBV25-1; D unclear. CDR3 length equals 14 residues. The germline V gene encodes CDR1 MGHDK and CDR2 SYGVNS. CDR3 protein: CANPPPVGNTVAFC. CDR3 DNA: TGTGCCAACCCCCCTCCGGTCGGGAACACTGTAGCTTTCTGT.

This clonotype was seen just once. The rearrangement uses TRBV11-2 and TRBJ2-5; D uncertain. This CDR3 has 14 residues. In germline, CDR1 is SGHAT, CDR2 FQNNGV. V was clipped by 5 bases and J by 5 bases, with 15 bases between them. CDR3 sequence reads: CASSAYSTGETQYF. As DNA, the CDR3 is TGTGCCAGCAGCGCCTACTCCACCGGGGAGACCCAGTACTTC.

Many counts were recorded for this clonotype. A much bigger clone sits one base away, suggesting this may be a read error. CDR3 loop: CAIRPGHPYEQYF. The CDR3 bases are TGTGCCATCAGACCGGGACATCCCTACGAGCAGTACTTC. The chain uses TRBV10-3 and TRBJ2-7, with a possible D match to TRBD1 (6 bases). The germline gives CDR1 ENHRY, CDR2 SYGVKD. The length of the CDR3 is 13 residues. V was shortened by 6 bases and J by 2 bases, with 11 bases between the two germline ends.

A remark on this clonotype: The germline gene is not matched at one end of the junction; a read error may be the cause. This chain connects TRBV7-3 to TRBJ2-2, with D perhaps TRBD2 (5 bases). The germline CDR1 and CDR2 sequences are SGHTA and FQGTGA. The CDR3 consists of 15 residues. This CDR3 is CASSEVGANTGELLF. The CDR3 DNA reads TGTGCCAGCAGCGAAGTGGGAGCGAACACCGGGGAGCTGCTTTTT.

Worth noting for this clonotype: One base away lies a much larger clone, so this may be a sequencing read error. The gene calls are TRBV27 and TRBJ2-2; D is ambiguous. The V end lost 6 bases, the J end lost 3 bases, and 14 bases lay between the germline ends. Germline-derived CDR1 and CDR2 are MNHEY and SMNVEV (reference sequence). The CDR3 has 15 amino acids. CDR3 DNA sequence: TGTGCCAGCAGGGGCTTGACCCGCTACACCGGGGAGCTGTTTTTT. It is translated as CASRGLTRYTGELFF.

On this clonotype itself: At one of its ends the junction is not consistent with the germline gene, which may arise from a read error. This rearrangement joins TRBV13 to TRBJ1-5; the D gene is possibly TRBD1 (5 bases). The CDR3 loop spans 15 amino acids. From germline, CDR1 is PRHDT and CDR2 FYEKMQ (reference sequence). CDR3 in amino acids: CASSLGGGSSQPQHF. CDR3 DNA: TGTGCCAGCAGCTTAGGGGGGGGGAGCAGTCAGCCCCAGCATTTT.

On this clonotype: An end of the junction does not agree with germline; a read error may underlie this. This chain uses TRBV6-6 with TRBJ1-3, with D possibly matching TRBD1 (5 bases). The CDR3 length is 16 residues. The germline CDR1 and CDR2 sequences are MNHNY and SVGAGI (reference sequence). The CDR3: CTSSGTERRPGNTIYF. CDR3 DNA sequence: TGTACCAGCAGTGGGACGGAAAGAAGACCTGGAAACACCATATATTTT.

This clonotype was seen at least ten times. The V and J genes are TRBV19 and TRBJ1-1; D unresolved. CDR3 length equals 15 residues. The germline V and J ends were trimmed by 7 bases and 0 bases, with 15 bases remaining between them. The germline V gene encodes CDR1 LNHDA and CDR2 SQIVND (reference sequence). The DNA of the CDR3 is TGTGCCAGTAAGGAGACTGTTATGATGAACACTGAAGCTTTCTTT. It specifies CASKETVMMNTEAFF. The full variable domain, completed using reference TRBV19 and TRBJ1-1, is DGGITQSPKYLFRKEGQNVTLSCEQNLNHDAMYWYRQDPGQGLRLIYYSQIVNDFQKGDIAEGYSVSREKKESFPLTVTSAQKNPTAFYLCASKETVMMNTEAFFGQGTRLTVV.

The chain couples TRBV4-1 to TRBJ2-5; TRBD2 matches 10 bases. Germline V gene sequence: CDR1 MGHRA, CDR2 YSYEKL. Unmatched junction bases numbered 13, after V lost 4 bases and J lost 5 bases. CDR3 size: 17 residues. CDR3 sequence: CASSPEGLAGEEETQYF. DNA of the CDR3: TGCGCCAGCAGCCCGGAAGGGCTAGCGGGAGAGGAGGAGACCCAGTACTTC.

This clonotype has ten or more counts. The chain recombines TRBV2 with TRBJ2-2, with 10 bases aligning to TRBD2. The CDR3 covers 15 residues. CDR1 and CDR2 from the germline V gene are SNHLY and FYNNEI. Germline trimming cut 2 bases from V and 3 bases from J; bases unmatched to any gene: 0. The CDR3 here is CASSELAGDTGELFF. The CDR3 region has the DNA TGTGCCAGCAGTGAACTAGCGGGAGACACCGGGGAGCTGTTTTTT.

This clonotype has a count of ten or more. The rearrangement uses TRBV28 and TRBJ1-2; 8 bases map to TRBD1. Per germline, CDR1 MDHEN and CDR2 SYDVKM. Trimming at V came to 6 bases and at J to 4 bases, leaving 7 bases not matched to a gene. CDR3 length: 14 amino acids. CDR3 DNA sequence: TGTGCCAGCAGGACAGGGGCCCTCCGCTATGGCTACACCTTC. This translates into CASRTGALRYGYTF.

This clonotype was detected ten times or more. The genes are TRBV9 and TRBJ2-7; maybe TRBD2 (5 bases). Germline values: CDR1 SGDLS, CDR2 YYNGEE. V lost 4 bases and J lost 6, with 20 bases in between. CDR3 length equals 15 residues. CDR3 DNA sequence: TGTGCCAGCAGCATACGGGATGCACCTATTGGCGAGCAGTACTTC. This sequence encodes CASSIRDAPIGEQYF.

The J gene is TRBJ2-3, the V gene TRBV7-9, with TRBD2 identical over 12 bases. Germline V gives CDR1 SEHNR, CDR2 FQNEAQ (reference sequence). J lost 7 bases, V lost 6 bases, and 8 bases had no gene match. The CDR3 runs to 15 residues. For the CDR3, the DNA is TGTGCCAGCAGTTTAAGCACTAGCGGGAGGCATACGCAGTATTTT. Its protein is CASSLSTSGRHTQYF.

This clonotype was picked up many times. The CDR3, as DNA: TGCAGTGCTAGAAATACAGGAACTGAAAAACTGTTTTTT. Protein sequence: CSARNTGTEKLFF. The chain is built from TRBV20-1 and TRBJ1-4; tentative D call: TRBD1 (5 bases). The CDR3 totals 13 residues. The V gene lost 2 bases and the J gene lost 7 bases, with 11 bases spanning the gap. Germline CDR1 is DFQATT and CDR2 is SNEGSKA (reference sequence).

On this clonotype: An end of the junction does not agree with germline; a read error may underlie this. The chain employs TRBV7-8 and TRBJ2-7, with 14 bases matching TRBD2. This CDR3 contains 16 residues. CDR1 and CDR2 (germline): SGHVS, FQNEAQ. The CDR3 is CASSRGTSGSSYEQYF. Written as DNA, the CDR3 is TGCGCCAGCAGCCGTGGGACTAGCGGGAGCTCCTACGAGCAGTACTTC.

This clonotype was recorded many times. V gene TRBV5-1 combines with J gene TRBJ1-2; D ambiguous. This CDR3 comprises 16 residues. V dropped 0 bases and J dropped 0 bases, with 12 bases sitting between them. Germline CDR1 is SGHRS and CDR2 is YFSETQ. DNA of the CDR3: TGCGCCAGCAGCTTGGGGTTGTCGGCTACTAACTATGGCTACACCTTC. It yields the protein CASSLGLSATNYGYTF.

This clonotype was seen at least ten times. The V and J genes are TRBV20-1 and TRBJ1-1; D gene uncertain. CDR3 length equals 13 residues. The germline gives CDR1 DFQATT, CDR2 SNEGSKA (reference sequence). The V and J ends lost 6 bases and 0 bases respectively, with 11 bases between them. The CDR3 spells CSADTAMNTEAFF. DNA for the CDR3: TGCAGTGCCGACACAGCTATGAACACTGAAGCTTTCTTT.

This clonotype was seen many times. Here the CDR3 DNA reads TGCGCCAGCAGCCAAGAAGGGGTTAGGGAGACCCAGTACTTC. This sequence encodes CASSQEGVRETQYF. J is TRBJ2-5 and V is TRBV4-1; possible D gene TRBD1, 5 bases. Germline V gene lookup returns CDR1 MGHRA and CDR2 YSYEKL. The V end was cut by 0 bases, the J end by 5 bases, with 10 bases between. CDR3 size: 14 residues.

A note on this clonotype: Possible read error: a much larger clone is one base away. The chain carries TRBV28 and TRBJ2-2, with TRBD2 as a possible D gene (6 bases). CDR3 length equals 13 residues. Trimming took off 11 bases at V and 4 bases at J, with 14 bases between the two ends. The V gene's germline CDR1 is MDHEN and CDR2 SYDVKM. CDR3: CARLSRGTGELFF. As DNA, the CDR3 is TGTGCCCGCCTGTCGCGGGGCACCGGGGAGCTGTTTTTT.